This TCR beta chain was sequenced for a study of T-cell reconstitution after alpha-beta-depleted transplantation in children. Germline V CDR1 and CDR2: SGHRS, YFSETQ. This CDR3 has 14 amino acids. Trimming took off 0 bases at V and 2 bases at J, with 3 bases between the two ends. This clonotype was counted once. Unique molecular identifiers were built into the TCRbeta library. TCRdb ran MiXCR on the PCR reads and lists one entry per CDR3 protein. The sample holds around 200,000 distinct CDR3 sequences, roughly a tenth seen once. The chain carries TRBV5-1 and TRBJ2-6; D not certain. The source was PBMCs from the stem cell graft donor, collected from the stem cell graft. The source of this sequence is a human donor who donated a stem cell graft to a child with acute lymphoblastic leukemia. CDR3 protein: CASSLGAGANVLTF. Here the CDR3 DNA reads TGCGCCAGCAGCTTGGGGGCTGGGGCCAACGTCCTGACTTTC.